The table lists the clone carrying this T cell receptor beta chain with a count of one. Its specificity is unknown. Only in-frame clones appear in the TCRdb table, and some are missing; sequencing was by immunoSEQ multiplex PCR. The sample holds about 590,000 clones, around 95% seen once. Naive CD8 cells lacked CD45RO and underwent positive selection for CCR7, leaving out terminally differentiated effector memory CD45RA+ cells. Germline CDR1 KGHSH, CDR2 LQKENI. CDR3 length: 16 amino acids. V gave up 2 bases and J gave up 3 bases, with 17 bases separating them. The data were obtained in a study of shared clonotypes between healthy human individuals. Study conclusions and caveats: Donors were few, which limited the genetic and exposure-history diversity represented.

The V and J genes are TRBV18 and TRBJ2-7; tentatively, D is TRBD2 (5 bases). The receptor was derived from a woman in her thirties in good health. Source material: naive CD8+ T cells sorted from blood. The CDR3 DNA follows: TGTGCCAGCTCACCATCTGCCGGGGTTAACCTCTACGAGCAGTACTTC. It is translated as CASSPSAGVNLYEQYF.